Sequencing of this TCR beta chain was carried out in a study of response to subunit inactivated influenza vaccine. TCRdb fed the RT-PCR reads into MiXCR, producing one record per CDR3 protein. The sample has 650,000 to 700,000 distinct CDR3 sequences, around 16% seen once. The V gene lost 3 bases and the J gene lost 1 base, with 9 bases spanning the gap. Germline V gives CDR1 SGHTA, CDR2 FQGNSA. The CDR3 covers 14 residues. Concerning this clonotype: What it binds is unknown.

Points from the study as a whole: Authors suggested seasonal influenza vaccinations each recruit few new T cells.

The sequence derives from a man in his fifties who received an inactivated influenza vaccine. The source material was PBMCs from blood, sampled roughly 12 days after vaccination. The chain couples TRBV7-2 to TRBJ1-1; no definite D call. CDR3 loop: CASSFITENTEAFF. CDR3 bases: TGTGCCAGCAGCTTCATAACCGAGAACACTGAAGCTTTCTTT.